The 7 T cell receptor beta chains given below trace back to one sample, sequenced in a study of early T cells in non-severe SARS-CoV-2 infection. Using its own MiXCR run on the 5' RACE reads, TCRdb lists one record per CDR3 protein. The sample records under 85,000 distinct CDR3 sequences, about 10% being singletons. The sequencing sample was made of whole blood. Every receptor here comes from an adult who was a healthcare worker with PCR-confirmed SARS-CoV-2 infection or an uninfected control (not recorded which).

V and J are TRBV7-2 and TRBJ2-1, with 10 bases that match TRBD2. Germline V CDR1 and CDR2: SGHTA, FQGNSA. This CDR3 has 16 residues. After removal of 3 bases from V and 3 bases from J, the junction contained 5 bases not matched to a gene. CDR3 sequence reads: CASSFLAGGLYNEQFF. CDR3 in DNA: TGTGCCAGCAGCTTCTTAGCGGGGGGACTCTACAATGAGCAGTTCTTC.

Many counts were recorded for this clonotype. The chain carries TRBV2 and TRBJ2-1; D is ambiguous. Germline V gene lookup returns CDR1 SNHLY and CDR2 FYNNEI. Deletions cut 4 bases from V and 2 bases from J, with 9 bases between. The CDR3 has 14 residues. CDR3 coding DNA: TGTGCCAGCAGTGTGGTGGGTCCCTACAATGAGCAGTTCTTC. Protein sequence: CASSVVGPYNEQFF. Looking up the rest from reference TRBV2 and TRBJ2-1 gives the full variable domain: EPEVTQTPSHQVTQMGQEVILRCVPISNHLYFYWYRQILGQKVEFLVSFYNNEISEKSEIFDDQFSVERPDGSNFTLKIRSTKLEDSAMYFCASSVVGPYNEQFFGPGTRLTVL.

The sample holds a few counts of this clonotype. The V gene is TRBV6-5, the J gene TRBJ1-5; no firm D call. CDR1 MNHEY and CDR2 SVGAGI come from the germline V gene. V dropped 5 bases and J dropped 4 bases, with 9 bases sitting between them. The CDR3 length is 13 residues. The CDR3 DNA reads as TGTGCCAGCAGTCAAACAGCAAATCAGCCCCAGCATTTT. Translating it yields CASSQTANQPQHF.

The chain combines TRBV5-1 with TRBJ2-1; 7 positions match TRBD2. This CDR3 is 14 amino acids long. V dropped 4 bases and J dropped 5; count of bases not matched to a gene: 6. CDR1 is SGHRS, CDR2 YFSETQ, per germline. The CDR3 loop reads CASSLSGTNNEQFF. The CDR3 DNA reads as TGCGCCAGCAGCCTCTCCGGGACTAACAATGAGCAGTTCTTC.

This clonotype was detected ten times or more. The V and J genes are TRBV20-1 and TRBJ1-4; D unclear. The CDR3 has 15 residues. The V gene's germline CDR1 is DFQATT and CDR2 SNEGSKA (reference sequence). Trimming pared 0 bases from V and 7 bases from J, leaving 15 bases between. The DNA of the CDR3 is TGCAGTGCTAGAGACGGTCGGGTCGGAGGTGAAAAACTGTTTTTT. This sequence encodes CSARDGRVGGEKLFF.

The chain joins TRBV3-1 to TRBJ2-1; D unclear. Per the germline V gene, CDR1 is LGHDT and CDR2 is YNNKEL (reference sequence). Trimming stripped 1 base from V and 11 bases from J, with 6 bases between. This CDR3 region has 11 residues. The CDR3 DNA is TGTGCCAGCAGCCAAGTAGGTCAGCAGTTCTTC. Translated: CASSQVGQQFF.

This clonotype was seen at least ten times. This rearrangement joins TRBV7-3 to TRBJ2-1; 8 bases are a match to TRBD2. CDR1 and CDR2 (germline): SGHTA, FQGTGA. This CDR3 is 15 amino acids long. V shed 5 bases, J shed 4 bases, and the junction held 7 bases outside the gene matches. The CDR3 DNA follows: TGTGCCAGCAGCCCGGGTAGCGGGGCTTACAATGAGCAGTTCTTC. This sequence encodes CASSPGSGAYNEQFF.